The clone carrying this T cell receptor beta chain has just a few counts. The antigen remains unidentified. The CDR3 has 12 residues. Germline lookup yields CDR1 SGHDT and CDR2 YYEEEE. With 1 base removed from V and 6 bases from J, the gap between germline ends came to 7 bases. The data were obtained in a study of blood T cells in healthy people across ages. A second PCR, run for about 6 to 12 cycles, used a sample-barcoded 5' primer plus a J-beta primer mix. The yield of each sample was at least 2.5 million CDR3-containing paired-end reads. From the 5' RACE reads, TCRdb called clonotypes with MiXCR, one entry per CDR3 protein. The sample holds 1.5 million to 2 million distinct CDR3 sequences, 25% to 30% seen once. The study's findings and limits: Not knowing donor CMV status may have confounded expanded clonotype changes.

The source of this sequence is a woman in her 30s in good health. This chain connects TRBV5-6 to TRBJ1-1; D is uncertain. The specimen sequenced was blood. The CDR3 nucleotides read TGTGCCAGCAGCTTGCTTTCCGCTGAAGCTTTCTTT. It yields the protein CASSLLSAEAFF.